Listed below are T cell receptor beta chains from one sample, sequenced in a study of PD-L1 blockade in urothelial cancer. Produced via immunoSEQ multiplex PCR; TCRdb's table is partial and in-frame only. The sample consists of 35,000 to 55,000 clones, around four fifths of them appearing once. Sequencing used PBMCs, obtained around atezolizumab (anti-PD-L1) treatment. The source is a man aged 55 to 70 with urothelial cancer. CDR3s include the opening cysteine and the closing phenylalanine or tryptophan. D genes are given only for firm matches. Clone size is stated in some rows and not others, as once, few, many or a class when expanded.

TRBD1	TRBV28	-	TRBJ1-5	CASRTGTGGLQPQHF	TGTGCCAGCAGAACCGGGACAGGGGGTCTTCAGCCCCAGCATTTT
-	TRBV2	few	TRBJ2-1	CASSVQLDSDEQFF	TGTGCCAGCAGTGTTCAACTAGATTCGGATGAGCAGTTCTTC
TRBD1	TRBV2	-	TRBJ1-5	CASNRGGNQPQHF	TGTGCCAGCAACAGGGGCGGCAATCAGCCCCAGCATTTT
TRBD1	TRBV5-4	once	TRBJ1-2	CASSPGQGSYGYTF	TGTGCCAGCAGCCCCGGACAGGGGTCCTATGGCTACACCTTC
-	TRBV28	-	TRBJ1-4	CASSLGVIGITNEKLFF	TGTGCCAGCAGTTTAGGTGTTATCGGGATTACTAATGAAAAACTGTTTTTT
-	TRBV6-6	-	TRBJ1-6	CASSYGGNGYSPLHF	TGTGCCAGCAGTTACGGAGGGAATGGTTATTCACCCCTCCACTTT
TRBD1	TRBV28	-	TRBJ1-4	CASWTGGEKLFF	TGTGCCAGCTGGACAGGGGGTGAAAAACTGTTTTTT
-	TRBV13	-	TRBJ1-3	CASSSGVVEEGNTIYF	TGTGCCAGCAGCTCGGGGGTTGTGGAAGAAGGAAACACCATATATTTT
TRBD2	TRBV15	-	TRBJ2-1	CATSRDLAGGSYEQFF	TGTGCCACCAGCAGAGATCTGGCGGGGGGATCGTATGAGCAGTTCTTC
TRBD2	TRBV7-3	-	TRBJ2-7	CASSSRGGEQYF	TGTGCCAGCAGCAGCCGGGGGGGGGAGCAGTACTTC
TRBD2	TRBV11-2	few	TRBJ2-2	CASRRLARDTGELFF	TGTGCCAGCAGACGACTAGCGCGAGACACCGGGGAGCTGTTTTTT
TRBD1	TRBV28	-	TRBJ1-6	CASSSHPPGQGTSPLHF	TGTGCCAGCAGTTCTCACCCCCCGGGACAGGGAACTTCACCCCTCCACTTT
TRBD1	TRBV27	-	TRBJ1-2	CASSPGTGRISNYGYTF	TGTGCCAGCAGTCCGGGGACAGGGCGGATTTCTAACTATGGCTACACCTTC
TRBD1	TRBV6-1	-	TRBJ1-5	CASSVGQVRYPSQHF	TGTGCCAGCAGTGTCGGACAGGTTCGGTACCCATCCCAGCATTTT
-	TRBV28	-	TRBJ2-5	CASTSGETQYF	TGTGCCAGCACCTCGGGGGAGACCCAGTACTTC
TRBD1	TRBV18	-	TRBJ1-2	CASSLRTGENYGYTF	TGTGCCAGCTCACTCCGGACAGGAGAAAACTATGGCTACACCTTC
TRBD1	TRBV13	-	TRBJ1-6	CASSVRTGVGSPLHF	TGTGCCAGCAGCGTGAGGACAGGGGTAGGTTCACCCCTCCACTTT
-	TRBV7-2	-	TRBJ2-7	CASNLGVGTREQYF	TGTGCCAGCAACTTAGGGGTTGGGACAAGAGAGCAGTACTTC
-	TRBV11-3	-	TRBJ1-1	CASSSAGNTEAFF	TGTGCCAGCAGCTCCGCAGGGAACACTGAAGCTTTCTTT
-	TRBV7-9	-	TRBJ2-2	CASSFRDQDTGELFF	TGTGCCAGCAGCTTCAGGGATCAAGACACCGGGGAGCTGTTTTTT
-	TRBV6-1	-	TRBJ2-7	CASSPSVTYEQYF	TGTGCCAGCAGCCCCAGTGTTACCTACGAGCAGTACTTC
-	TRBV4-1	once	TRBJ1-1	CASSHNPGVNTEAFF	TGCGCCAGCAGCCATAATCCGGGGGTCAACACTGAAGCTTTCTTT
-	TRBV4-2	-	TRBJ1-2	CASSQERGQNYGYTF	TGTGCCAGCAGCCAAGAGAGAGGGCAGAACTATGGCTACACCTTC
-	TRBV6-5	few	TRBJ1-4	CASSYSTGGKLFF	TGTGCCAGCAGTTACTCGACAGGCGGAAAACTGTTTTTT
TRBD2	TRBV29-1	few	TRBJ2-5	CSVEFSGGAGTQYF	TGCAGCGTTGAATTCAGCGGGGGGGCCGGGACCCAGTACTTC